Following are 21 T cell receptor beta chains from one sample sequenced in a study of tumor-infiltrating lymphocytes in primary liver carcinoma (dated by TCRdb to about 2017). RNA from unsorted whole blood was extracted with TRIzol reagent, and germline DNA was obtained with the DNeasy Blood & Tissue kit. Instrument on record: Illumina HiSeq 2500. Starting from around 520 ng total RNA, TCRbeta-specific cDNA was produced by reverse transcription with a constant-region primer and ProtoScript II reverse transcriptase. TCRbeta libraries were built with three nested multiplex PCR rounds, a slightly modified ARM-PCR procedure. Each of the first two PCR rounds ran for nine to ten cycles and used multiplex TRBV1-TRBV30 forward primers together with a Cbeta reverse primer. The public reads were reprocessed in TCRdb via fastp at Q25 and MiXCR, keeping in-frame beta chains. Rows matching on CDR3 protein sequence are summarized as one entry with the most common DNA and genes. For this sample there are about 310,000 distinct CDR3 sequences; almost 60% appear just once. The ten largest make up approximately 15% of the sample.

Sequencing used peripheral blood. These receptor sequences come from a woman between 25 and 40 years old with primary liver carcinoma and hepatitis B virus infection.

A note on this clonotype: As the CDR3 is not closed by the conserved phenylalanine or tryptophan, this likely results from a read error. The DNA is left out, because the CDR3 cannot be placed on it with certainty; the CDR3 is given as TCRdb lists it. The rearrangement uses TRBV11-2 and TRBJ2-5; the tabulated D call, TRBD2, remains unverified against the DNA. The CDR3 region is 14 residues in length, termini included. The germline CDR1 and CDR2 sequences are SGHAT and FQNNGV. The CDR3 sequence: CASSKDPGGETQYY.

To note about this clonotype: This may be a read error, as it is one base from a much larger clone. The chain uses TRBV29-1 and TRBJ1-2, with D possibly TRBD1 on 5 matching bases. V dropped 6 bases and J dropped 9 bases, with 14 bases sitting between them. Germline-derived CDR1 and CDR2 are SQVTM and ANQGSEA. This CDR3 has 11 amino acids. The CDR3 sequence: CSVARDRCYTF. CDR3 sequence (DNA): TGCAGCGTGGCCCGGGACCGATGCTACACCTTC.

This clonotype was seen a handful of times. The V call is TRBV5-6, the J call TRBJ1-4, with 9 bases matching TRBD1. V lost 3 bases and J lost 7; bases outside the gene matches: 10. Germline lookup yields CDR1 SGHDT and CDR2 YYEEEE. The CDR3 is 16 amino acids. The CDR3 loop reads CASSSVGTGFGEKLFF. The CDR3 DNA reads as TGTGCCAGCAGCTCTGTCGGGACAGGGTTCGGTGAAAAACTGTTTTTT.

Turning to this clonotype: In this CDR3 the conserved last residue, phenylalanine or tryptophan, is missing, so a read error is likely. The rearrangement uses TRBV12-3 or TRBV12-4 and TRBJ1-2; 8 bases line up with TRBD1. The CDR3 extends over 12 amino acids. V shed 6 bases, J shed 8 bases, and the junction held 5 bases outside the gene matches. CDR3 in amino acids: CASSDRGLGYTL. The CDR3 DNA follows: TGTGCCAGCAGCGACAGGGGATTAGGCTACACCCTC.

The gene calls are TRBV4-1 and TRBJ2-7; 8 bases are a match to TRBD1. The CDR3 is made up of 15 amino acids. Per germline, CDR1 MGHRA and CDR2 YSYEKL. V gave up 2 bases and J gave up 5 bases; unmatched junction bases: 8. CDR3 protein: CASSQRHQGADEQYF. CDR3 nucleotide sequence: TGCGCCAGCAGCCAACGTCACCAGGGGGCCGACGAGCAGTACTTC.

Ten or more counts support this clonotype. V and J are TRBV5-6 and TRBJ1-2; D not certain. The CDR3 is 14 residues long. CDR1 and CDR2 (germline): SGHDT, YYEEEE. Trimming removed 0 bases at V and 4 bases at J, with 10 bases between. The CDR3 DNA sequence: TGTGCCAGCAGCTTGGAGGGAGCTCGCTATGGCTACACCTTC. Protein sequence: CASSLEGARYGYTF.

This clonotype has just a few counts. The chain couples TRBV7-9 to TRBJ2-2; D not resolved. The V gene lost 5 bases and the J gene lost 0 bases, with 7 bases spanning the gap. Germline CDR1 and CDR2: SEHNR and FQNEAQ (reference sequence). The CDR3 is made up of 14 amino acids. The CDR3 here is CASSQPTNTGELFF. The CDR3 region has the DNA TGTGCCAGCAGCCAACCAACGAACACCGGGGAGCTGTTTTTT.

Comments on this clonotype: This may come from a read error, since a much larger clone is one base off. The chain employs TRBV29-1 and TRBJ1-3; D call uncertain. Germline CDR1 reads SQVTM; CDR2 reads ANQGSEA. The CDR3 has 13 amino acids. CDR3 residues: CGVLGRSGNTIYF. As DNA, the CDR3 is TGCGGTGTTTTAGGGCGCTCTGGAAACACCATATATTTT. The full variable domain, its missing parts supplied by reference TRBV29-1 and TRBJ1-3, is SAVISQKPSRDICQRGTSLTIQCQVDSQVTMMFWYRQQPGQSLTLIATANQGSEATYESGFVIDKFPISRPNLTFSTLTVSNMSPEDSSIYLCGVLGRSGNTIYFGEGSWLTVV.

The chain is built from TRBV4-3 and TRBJ2-7, with 11 bases aligning to TRBD1. With V trimmed by 8 bases and J by 7 bases, 4 bases remained unmatched. The V gene's germline CDR1 is LGHNA and CDR2 YSLEER. The CDR3 runs to 12 residues. CDR3 in amino acids: CASGQGAAEQYF. DNA for the CDR3: TGCGCCAGCGGACAGGGGGCGGCAGAGCAGTACTTC.

As regards this clonotype: The final CDR3 position lacks the conserved phenylalanine or tryptophan, pointing to a likely read error. The genes are TRBV29-1 and TRBJ2-2; D is unclear. The CDR3 is made up of 13 amino acids. CDR1 is SQVTM, CDR2 ANQGSEA, per germline. The CDR3 DNA reads TGCAGCGTTGAAGTGGGGAACATCGGGGAGCTGTTTCTT. It specifies CSVEVGNIGELFL.

V gene TRBV12-3 or TRBV12-4 combines with J gene TRBJ2-1; D uncertain. CDR3 length: 16 amino acids. The V gene lost 3 bases and the J gene lost 0 bases, with 12 bases spanning the gap. The CDR3 protein is CASSLFRRSSYNEQFF. In nucleotides, the CDR3 is TGTGCCAGCAGTTTGTTTAGGCGGAGCTCCTACAATGAGCAGTTCTTC.

About this clonotype itself: It may be a read error: a sequence one base away is much more abundant. This chain links TRBV29-1 with TRBJ2-1; 8 bases are shared with TRBD2. The CDR3 contains 15 residues. Germline V gene sequence: CDR1 SQVTM, CDR2 ANQGSEA. The chain's CDR3 is CSARGGREMANAQFF. The CDR3 coding sequence is TGCAGCGCCCGCGGGGGGCGGGAGATGGCAAATGCGCAGTTCTTC.

The CDR3 spells CASSQVGGGTQYF. DNA for the CDR3: TGTGCCAGCAGCCAAGTCGGGGGAGGGACGCAGTATTTT. The gene calls are TRBV14 and TRBJ2-3; TRBD2 matches at 7 bases. The CDR3 covers 13 residues. The germline V gene encodes CDR1 SGHDN and CDR2 FVKESK. The V gene end was trimmed by 1 base and the J gene end by 9 bases; junction bases not matched to a gene: 4.

Turning to this clonotype: Given the absence of the conserved phenylalanine or tryptophan at the CDR3 end, a read error is likely. This sequence joins TRBV12-3 or TRBV12-4 and TRBJ2-1; D not certain. This CDR3 region has 13 residues. The DNA for the CDR3 is TGTGCTAGCAGTTCCTTGATGGACAATGAGCAGTTCATC. This codes for CASSSLMDNEQFI.

This clonotype was seen many times. The chain joins TRBV12-3 or TRBV12-4 to TRBJ2-1, with D possibly TRBD1 on 6 matching bases. This CDR3 is built from 16 residues. V lost 3 bases and J lost 9, with 21 bases in between. The chain's CDR3 is CASSFSWQGYSREQFF. The CDR3, as DNA: TGTGCCAGCAGTTTCAGTTGGCAGGGGTATAGTCGTGAGCAGTTCTTC.

The chain uses TRBV4-2 and TRBJ1-1; D call uncertain. Trimming took off 1 base at V and 7 bases at J, with 13 bases between the two ends. This CDR3 spans 14 amino acids. Germline V CDR1 and CDR2: LGHNA, YNFKEQ. This chain's CDR3 is CASSQVVGRVEAFF. The CDR3 DNA reads TGTGCCAGCAGCCAAGTCGTCGGCCGGGTTGAAGCTTTCTTT.

Regarding this clonotype: Given a much more abundant clone one base away, this may be a read error. The J gene is TRBJ2-5, the V gene TRBV29-1, with D perhaps matching TRBD1 (7 bases). The CDR3 has 15 residues. Germline CDR1 SQVTM, CDR2 ANQGSEA. The CDR3 nucleotides read TGCAGCGTGGAAACCGCGGGACAGAACCAAGGGACCCAGTACTTC. It yields the protein CSVETAGQNQGTQYF.

A word on this clonotype: An end of the junction differs from the germline gene, which may be a read error. The V gene is TRBV7-9, the J gene TRBJ2-3, with 7 positions matching TRBD1. The CDR3 has 15 residues. Germline CDR1 and CDR2: SEHNR and FQNEAQ (reference sequence). DNA for the CDR3: TGTGTCAGCAGCCCCCCCGACAGGGTCACAGATACGCAGTATTTT. It encodes CVSSPPDRVTDTQYF.

This sequence joins TRBV28 and TRBJ2-7, with D possibly TRBD1 on 5 matching bases. In germline, CDR1 is MDHEN, CDR2 SYDVKM. The CDR3 is 15 amino acids. V lost 6 bases and J 2 bases, leaving 17 bases between the germline ends. CDR3 loop: CASSAQGIGAYEQYF. CDR3 bases: TGTGCCAGCAGCGCGCAGGGAATAGGGGCCTACGAGCAGTACTTC. The entire variable domain, with the rest obtained from reference TRBV28 and TRBJ2-7, is as follows: DVKVTQSSRYLVKRTGEKVFLECVQDMDHENMFWYRQDPGLGLRLIYFSYDVKMKEKGDIPEGYSVSREKKERFSLILESASTNQTSMYLCASSAQGIGAYEQYFGPGTRLTVT.

As regards this clonotype: A much larger clone lies a single base off, so this may be a read error. This rearrangement joins TRBV12-3 or TRBV12-4 to TRBJ2-1; tentatively, D is TRBD2 (5 bases). CDR3 size: 14 residues. CDR3 residues: CASSLAGVWNEQSF. DNA of the CDR3: TGTGCCAGCAGTTTAGCGGGAGTTTGGAATGAGCAGTCCTTC.

In regard to this clonotype: The germline gene is not matched at one end of the junction; a read error may be the cause. The chain uses TRBV7-9 and TRBJ2-6; weak D call: TRBD1 (6 bases). Per the germline V gene, CDR1 is SEHNR and CDR2 is FQNEAQ (reference sequence). CDR3 length equals 15 residues. CDR3 region: CASSSMGAGANILTF. Here the CDR3 DNA reads TGTGCCAGCAGTTCCATGGGGGCCGGGGCCAACATCCTGACTTTC. Combining the CDR3 with reference TRBV7-9 and TRBJ2-6 gives the whole variable domain DTGVSQNPRHKITKRGQNVTFRCDPISEHNRLYWYRQTLGQGPEFLTYFQNEAQLEKSRLLSDRFSAERPKGSFSTLEIQRTEQGDSAMYLCASSSMGAGANILTFGAGSRLTVL.